Presented here are 15 T cell receptor beta chains from one specimen sequenced in a study of post-analysis software for immune sequencing data. The study's findings and limits: About 5 TRBV segments were more frequent in patients than controls; TRBV5-6, TRBV5-1 and TRBV20-1 belonged to this group.

No cognate antigen is known for these TCRs. cDNA libraries for TCR beta contained unique molecular identifiers. In TCRdb, the PCR reads were re-called with MiXCR into one record per CDR3 protein. This sample has 350,000 to 450,000 distinct CDR3 sequences, with roughly 30% found just once. Specimen: blood. The receptors stem from a girl aged 5 to 17 with multiple sclerosis.

This clonotype was seen more than once but under ten times. This chain connects TRBV7-9 to TRBJ2-5, with 8 positions matching TRBD1. Losses at the gene ends were 5 bases for V and 2 bases for J; bases not matched to a gene: 7. The CDR3 extends over 15 amino acids. Germline V gene data show CDR1 as SEHNR and CDR2 as FQNEAQ (reference sequence). CDR3 nucleotide sequence: TGTGCCAGCAGCCACGAGACAGGGGCGCAAGAGACCCAGTACTTC. The encoded protein is CASSHETGAQETQYF.

Regarding this clonotype: The junction shows a germline mismatch at one end, possibly a read error. The V and J genes are TRBV20-1 and TRBJ1-2, with 9 bases fitting TRBD1. The germline gives CDR1 DFQATT, CDR2 SNEGSKA (reference sequence). This CDR3 has 13 residues. The CDR3 nucleotides read TGCAGTGCCGCGACAGGGGGTGCGGCTGGCCACACCTTC. Protein sequence: CSAATGGAAGHTF.

The chain recombines TRBV7-9 with TRBJ2-1, with D maybe TRBD2 (6 bases). This CDR3 spans 13 amino acids. V lost 1 base and J 12 bases, leaving 13 bases between the germline ends. CDR1 and CDR2 (germline): SEHNR, FQNEAQ (reference sequence). DNA of the CDR3: TGTGCCAGCAGCTTAGAGACCGGGGGTGGGCAGTTCTTC. Translating gives CASSLETGGGQFF.

This rearrangement joins TRBV29-1 to TRBJ1-1, with D unclear. CDR1 is SQVTM and CDR2 is ANQGSEA in the germline V gene. V was cut by 7 bases and J by 3 bases, with 12 bases left in between. The CDR3 has 12 amino acids. The CDR3: CSALEGDTEAFF. In DNA, the CDR3 is TGCAGCGCCCTGGAGGGCGACACTGAAGCTTTCTTT.

This clonotype was detected many times. This rearrangement joins TRBV11-2 to TRBJ2-1; weak D call: TRBD2 (6 bases). Looked up from germline, CDR1 is SGHAT and CDR2 is FQNNGV. V lost 2 bases and J lost 9, with 11 bases in between. CDR3 length: 13 residues. The CDR3 sequence: CASSLREGGEQFF. The CDR3 nucleotides read TGTGCCAGCAGCTTACGTGAGGGAGGTGAGCAGTTCTTC.

The chain recombines TRBV5-1 with TRBJ2-1, with 12 bases fitting TRBD2. Germline V gene sequence: CDR1 SGHRS, CDR2 YFSETQ. The CDR3 sequence is 16 residues long. V trimming: 1 base; J trimming: 6 bases; junction bases outside the gene matches: 5. This CDR3 is CASSLTSGGPSNEQFF. In nucleotides, the CDR3 is TGCGCCAGCAGCTTGACTAGCGGGGGGCCCTCCAATGAGCAGTTCTTC. The variable domain in full, with the rest retrieved from reference TRBV5-1 and TRBJ2-1, is KAGVTQTPRYLIKTRGQQVTLSCSPISGHRSVSWYQQTPGQGLQFLFEYFSETQRNKGNFPGRFSGRQFSNSRSEMNVSTLELGDSALYLCASSLTSGGPSNEQFFGPGTRLTVL.

The chain has TRBV4-3 and TRBJ1-4; 10 bases line up with TRBD1. Germline CDR1 reads LGHNA; CDR2 reads YSLEER. The V segment lost 1 base and the J segment 3 bases; nucleotides outside the gene matches: 2. CDR3 size: 16 residues. This CDR3 reads CASSQGDRGANEKLFF. In nucleotides, the CDR3 is TGCGCCAGCAGCCAAGGGGACAGGGGAGCTAATGAAAAACTGTTTTTT.

The chain employs TRBV5-5 and TRBJ2-6; D not resolved. Trimming removed 2 bases at V and 0 bases at J, with 6 bases between. CDR1 is SGHKS, CDR2 YYEKEE, per germline (reference sequence). The CDR3 has 15 residues. CDR3 loop: CASSFPHSGANVLTF. The CDR3 DNA reads as TGTGCCAGCAGCTTCCCCCACTCTGGGGCCAACGTCCTGACTTTC.

This clonotype was observed a few times. The chain combines TRBV21-1 with TRBJ2-7; no DNA check was done on the table's D call, TRBD2. TRBV21-1 is labeled a pseudogene. The CDR3 sequence is 14 residues long. CDR3 in DNA: TGTGCCAGCAGCAAAAGGGCGGGAACGGGCGAGCAGTACTTC. Amino acids: CASSKRAGTGEQYF.

V usage is TRBV7-9 and J usage is TRBJ2-7; D remains ambiguous. This CDR3 comprises 16 residues. V was clipped by 5 bases and J by 5 bases, with 22 bases between them. In germline, CDR1 is SEHNR, CDR2 FQNEAQ (reference sequence). CDR3 in amino acids: CASSPPLDPFGNEQYF. The DNA for the CDR3 is TGTGCCAGCAGCCCCCCTCTGGACCCTTTCGGAAACGAGCAGTACTTC.

The chain links TRBV29-1 to TRBJ1-4, with 7 bases identical to TRBD1. The CDR3 contains 11 residues. The trim removed 7 bases at V and 7 bases at J, leaving 3 bases unmatched. The germline CDR1 and CDR2 sequences are SQVTM and ANQGSEA. CDR3: CSGRDSEKLFF. CDR3 nucleotide sequence: TGCAGCGGCCGGGACAGTGAAAAACTGTTTTTT.

In its sample, this clonotype was seen a few times. The genes are TRBV14 and TRBJ2-1, with D possibly matching TRBD2 (6 bases). The CDR3 has 14 residues. The V end was cut by 4 bases, the J end by 4 bases, with 11 bases between. CDR1 and CDR2 (germline): SGHDN, FVKESK. CDR3 sequence (DNA): TGTGCCAGCAGCCCCCCGGGGGTTTACAATGAGCAGTTCTTC. Its translation: CASSPPGVYNEQFF.

For this clonotype: The junction differs from germline at one of its ends, possibly a read error. The V gene is TRBV20-1, the J gene TRBJ1-6, with unresolved D. The CDR3 is made up of 15 amino acids. Germline V gene sequence: CDR1 DFQATT, CDR2 SNEGSKA (reference sequence). The DNA for the CDR3 is TGCAGTGCTAGAGATGGGATCCGGGATAATTCACCCCCCCACTTT. Amino acid sequence: CSARDGIRDNSPPHF.

In regard to this clonotype: A clone one base away is much larger, so this may be a read error. The gene calls are TRBV14 and TRBJ2-1; 14 bases fit TRBD2. Looked up from germline, CDR1 is SGHDN and CDR2 is FVKESK. The CDR3 contains 16 residues. The V and J ends lost 4 bases and 8 bases, in that order; junction bases with no gene match: 7. Written as DNA, the CDR3 is TGTGCCAGCAGCCGCACCCGGACTAGCGGGAGGTATGAGCAGTTCTTC. Its translation is CASSRTRTSGRYEQFF.

This chain links TRBV4-2 with TRBJ2-7; D may be TRBD1 (6 bases). Germline loops: CDR1 LGHNA, CDR2 YNFKEQ. The CDR3 totals 15 residues. V lost 0 bases, J lost 2 bases, and 11 bases lay in between. The CDR3 sequence: CASSQDWGTTYEQYF. CDR3 DNA: TGTGCCAGCAGCCAAGACTGGGGGACAACCTACGAGCAGTACTTC.